The 11 T cell receptor beta chains below were found in one sample sequenced in a study of T cell clonality in common variable immunodeficiency. The data were produced by immunoSEQ multiplex PCR, yet TCRdb's version contains in-frame clones alone and is incomplete. Singletons are absent from the sample, which has tens of thousands of clones. Sequencing was carried out using peripheral blood mononuclear cells. These receptors came from a person aged 18 to 75 in good health.

This clone was recorded at least ten times. The observed sequence ends 3 residues before the CDR3 terminus, with the missing tail filled in from the germline J gene. The chain has TRBV6-7 and TRBJ2-1; 7 nucleotides agree with TRBD1. TRBV6-7 is an open reading frame whose function is uncertain. The CDR3 spans 14 residues. J lost 8 bases, V lost 2 bases, and 6 bases had no gene match. CDR3 DNA (partial): TGTGCCAGCAGTTACCGACAGGGTGGCGATGAG. This translates into CASSYRQGGDE. The full CDR3 reads CASSYRQGGDEQFF.

This clone was seen a handful of times. The read halts 3 residues ahead of the CDR3 end, with the missing end drawn from the germline J gene. V gene TRBV7-9 combines with J gene TRBJ2-4; maybe TRBD1 (6 bases). CDR1 and CDR2 (germline): SEHNR, FQNEAQ (reference sequence). CDR3 length: 15 residues. CDR3 loop: CASSLVEVDRTGQYF. CDR3 bases read: TGTGCCAGCAGCTTAGTAGAAGTCGACAGGACCGGT.

At least ten counts were recorded for this clone. The DNA ends 3 residues before the CDR3 does, and the rest of the CDR3 is filled in from the germline J gene. V gene TRBV19 combines with J gene TRBJ2-5, with 10 bases lining up with TRBD2. CDR1 LNHDA and CDR2 SQIVND come from the germline V gene (reference sequence). Germline trimming cut 1 base from V and 5 bases from J; bases unmatched to any gene: 10. CDR3 size: 17 residues. CDR3 DNA (partial): TGTGCCAGTAGTATAGCTAAGGCTAGCGGGAGTTTTGAGACC. Its protein is CASSIAKASGSFET. The complete CDR3 protein is CASSIAKASGSFETQYF.

This clone was counted at least ten times. The CDR3 end lies 3 residues beyond the end of the read and is filled in from the germline J gene. V and J are TRBV20-1 and TRBJ2-2; D perhaps matches TRBD1 (6 bases). CDR3 length: 14 residues. Germline CDR1 DFQATT, CDR2 SNEGSKA (reference sequence). CDR3 region: CSARGDLGGGKLFF. Incomplete CDR3 DNA: TGCAGTGCTAGGGGGGACCTAGGGGGTGGAAAG.

There are many counts of this clone. Coverage ceases 3 residues before the CDR3 finishes, and the germline J gene fills in the end. The chain couples TRBV5-1 to TRBJ2-7; weak D call: TRBD1 (6 bases). Trimming took 9 bases from V and 6 from J, leaving 28 bases between them. The germline V gene encodes CDR1 SGHRS and CDR2 YFSETQ. The CDR3 totals 16 residues. The CDR3 sequence is CATQPDGTFPRSEQYF. Incomplete CDR3 DNA: TGCGCCACCCAACCTGACGGGACATTCCCCCGCAGCGAG.

This clone has at least ten counts. The CDR3 extends 3 residues past the end of the read, so its final part is completed from the germline J gene. The J gene is TRBJ2-7, the V gene TRBV7-2; possible D gene TRBD1, 6 bases. Germline V lookup: CDR1 SGHTA, CDR2 FQGNSA. Trimming removed 4 bases from V and 3 bases from J, with 13 bases in between. The CDR3 has 14 amino acids. The CDR3 DNA, read in part, is TGTGCCAGCAGCTGGCTCGGACAGAACTACGAG. It translates to CASSWLGQNYE. The full CDR3 is CASSWLGQNYEQYF.

This clone was seen ten or more times. The read stops 3 residues short of the end of the CDR3; the missing end is completed from the germline J gene. The gene calls are TRBV5-1 and TRBJ1-4; 7 nucleotides agree with TRBD1. Germline lookup yields CDR1 SGHRS and CDR2 YFSETQ. CDR3 length: 18 residues. V trimming: 4 bases; J trimming: 0 bases; junction bases outside the gene matches: 12. The CDR3 loop reads CASSQKRDSFSTNEKLFF. The covered CDR3 bases are TGCGCCAGCAGCCAGAAACGGGACAGTTTCTCAACTAATGAAAAA.

Comment on this clone: The observed sequence ends 3 residues before the CDR3 terminus, with the missing tail filled in from the germline J gene. The J gene is TRBJ2-7, the V gene TRBV7-9, with TRBD2 identical over 11 bases. This CDR3 has 15 residues. Germline values: CDR1 SEHNR, CDR2 FQNEAQ (reference sequence). The V segment lost 2 bases and the J segment 6 bases; nucleotides outside the gene matches: 6. The CDR3 bases that were read are TGTGCCAGCAGCTTAAGTACTAGCGGGAGAGGCGAG. It encodes CASSLSTSGRGE. The whole CDR3 is CASSLSTSGRGEQYF.

This clone was detected ten times or more. CDR3 amino acids: CASSLGRGAQETQYF. CDR3 bases read: TGTGCCAGCAGCTTAGGCCGGGGGGCCCAAGAGACC. V gene TRBV13 combines with J gene TRBJ2-5, with D possibly TRBD2 on 7 matching bases. Read coverage stops 3 residues before the CDR3 terminus; the germline J gene supplies the remainder. Per the germline V gene, CDR1 is PRHDT and CDR2 is FYEKMQ (reference sequence). V was clipped by 0 bases and J by 1 base, with 9 bases between them. There are 15 residues in the CDR3.

A note on this clone: A junction boundary mismatches the germline segment, possibly from a read error. The CDR3 end lies 3 residues beyond the end of the read and is filled in from the germline J gene. This rearrangement joins TRBV19 to TRBJ2-3, with 10 bases identical to TRBD2. The germline gives CDR1 LNHDA, CDR2 SQIVND (reference sequence). There are 17 residues in the CDR3. CDR3 sequence: CASSDAGTSVSTDAQYF. The CDR3 DNA, read in part, is TGTGCCAGTAGTGACGCCGGGACTAGCGTTAGCACAGATGCG.

This clone came up many times. CDR3 DNA, as far as it was read: TGTGCCTGGACTCCGGACAGGGCGAACACTGAA. Translation gives CAWTPDRANTE. The full-length CDR3 reads as CAWTPDRANTEAFF. This rearrangement joins TRBV30 to TRBJ1-1, with 8 bases identical to TRBD1. Coverage ceases 3 residues before the CDR3 finishes, and the germline J gene fills in the end. The CDR3 covers 14 residues. Germline V lookup: CDR1 GTSNPN, CDR2 SVGIG (reference sequence). The V segment lost 4 bases and the J segment 1 base; nucleotides outside the gene matches: 5.